Below, 29 T cell receptor beta chains from the same sample are listed, as sequenced in a study of cytomegalovirus exposure and HLA in healthy donors. The PCR used 60 Vbeta and 13 Jbeta primers. This table comes from immunoSEQ multiplex PCR, and its TCRdb copy is limited to in-frame clones, with some not included. The sample records about 120,000 clones, about 80% being singletons. The source material was PBMCs. All receptors derive from a man aged 45-65 years in good health and CMV-seropositive.

The chain has TRBV7-2 and TRBJ1-5; D remains unclear. The CDR3 covers 15 residues. The germline V gene has CDR1 SGHTA and CDR2 FQGNSA. The ends were cut back, 2 bases at V and 3 bases at J, with 11 bases in the middle. The CDR3 DNA is TGTGCCAGCAGCTTATATGGGGAGGTCAATCAGCCCCAGCATTTT. It yields the protein CASSLYGEVNQPQHF.

CDR3 bases: TGTGCCAGCTCACCGTTAGACAGGAACACTGAAGCTTTCTTT. Translated: CASSPLDRNTEAFF. The chain recombines TRBV18 with TRBJ1-1, with D perhaps TRBD1 (5 bases). Trimming removed 3 bases from V and 1 base from J, with 9 bases in between. Germline assignment: CDR1 KGHSH and CDR2 LQKENI. The CDR3 is 14 residues long.

J is TRBJ2-7 and V is TRBV1; TRBD2, the D gene given by the table, was not confirmed from the DNA. TRBV1 is noted as a pseudogene. This CDR3 region has 18 residues. CDR3 in amino acids: CTSSQVASGRSREVEQYF. DNA for the CDR3: TGCACCAGCAGCCAAGTCGCTAGCGGGAGGTCCCGGGAGGTCGAGCAGTACTTC.

The chain employs TRBV28 and TRBJ2-7; D perhaps matches TRBD1 (6 bases). Trimming cost V 5 bases and J 8 bases, with 13 bases left between them. CDR3 length: 12 residues. Germline V gene lookup returns CDR1 MDHEN and CDR2 SYDVKM. The CDR3, as DNA: TGTGCCAGCAGTACGGACAGATCGAAGCAGTACTTC. Its translation: CASSTDRSKQYF.

This sequence joins TRBV5-1 and TRBJ1-1; 7 positions agree with TRBD1. The germline CDR1 and CDR2 sequences are SGHRS and YFSETQ. The CDR3 runs 15 residues. V lost 4 bases and J lost 0; bases outside the gene matches: 6. The CDR3 is CASSARQGLNTEAFF. In DNA form, the CDR3 reads TGCGCCAGCAGCGCCCGACAGGGACTGAACACTGAAGCTTTCTTT.

The rearrangement uses TRBV2 and TRBJ1-6; the match to TRBD1 covers 10 bases. Germline loops: CDR1 SNHLY, CDR2 FYNNEI. The CDR3 covers 17 residues. J was trimmed by 7 bases and V by 1 base; bases with no gene match: 7. The CDR3 DNA is TGTGCCAGCAGTGAAGATCGACAGGGGGCGGGCAATTCACCCCTCCACTTT. Translated, it gives CASSEDRQGAGNSPLHF.

The J gene is TRBJ2-5, the V gene TRBV2; D is uncertain. Germline loops: CDR1 SNHLY, CDR2 FYNNEI. The length of the CDR3 is 11 residues. Trimming took 4 bases from V and 5 from J, leaving 5 bases between them. CDR3 nucleotides: TGTGCCAGCAGTGGGCGGGAGACCCAGTACTTC. Its translation is CASSGRETQYF.

The rearrangement uses TRBV9 and TRBJ1-2; 12 bases line up with TRBD1. CDR1 SGDLS and CDR2 YYNGEE come from the germline V gene. J was trimmed by 8 bases and V by 0 bases; bases with no gene match: 5. The CDR3 spans 15 residues. Here the CDR3 DNA reads TGTGCCAGCAGCGTAGGGGGACAGGGGGCAGAGGGCTACACCTTC. This codes for CASSVGGQGAEGYTF.

Comments on this clone: The sample carries other DNA sequences with the same CDR3. This chain links TRBV6-5 with TRBJ1-1; D is ambiguous. CDR1 MNHEY and CDR2 SVGAGI come from the germline V gene. The CDR3 runs 13 residues. The V end was cut by 2 bases, the J end by 1 base, with 5 bases between. Here the CDR3 DNA reads TGTGCCAGCAGTTACGGCGGGAACACTGAAGCTTTCTTT. Translation gives CASSYGGNTEAFF.

This clone was detected a few times. This sequence joins TRBV6-1 and TRBJ1-1; possible D gene TRBD1, 5 bases. V was clipped by 4 bases and J by 6 bases, with 18 bases between them. CDR1 MNHNS and CDR2 SASEGT come from the germline V gene. This CDR3 comprises 15 residues. The CDR3 here is CASSVSLGPTAEAFF. In nucleotides, the CDR3 is TGTGCCAGCAGTGTATCACTGGGGCCAACGGCTGAAGCTTTCTTT.

The genes are TRBV6-5 and TRBJ1-1, with D tentatively TRBD1 (6 bases). Germline-derived CDR1 and CDR2 are MNHEY and SVGAGI. V lost 5 bases and J lost 1, with 11 bases in between. The CDR3 is made up of 14 amino acids. The CDR3 spells CASSPGGGNTEAFF. In nucleotides, the CDR3 is TGTGCCAGCAGTCCGGGAGGGGGGAACACTGAAGCTTTCTTT.

The genes are TRBV10-1 and TRBJ2-3; D perhaps matches TRBD2 (5 bases). V was trimmed by 3 bases and J by 2 bases, leaving 9 bases between them. The length of the CDR3 is 14 residues. The germline CDR1 and CDR2 sequences are WNHNN and SYGVQD (reference sequence). The CDR3 region is CASSEVGDTDTQYF. The CDR3 coding sequence is TGCGCCAGCAGTGAAGTGGGAGACACAGATACGCAGTATTTT.

This clone was recorded a few times. The rearrangement links TRBV2 to TRBJ1-2, with D hard to call. Germline V gene data show CDR1 as SNHLY and CDR2 as FYNNEI. The V and J ends lost 7 bases and 0 bases respectively, with 15 bases between them. The CDR3 is 15 residues long. CDR3 protein: CASTPDTSANYGYTF. The CDR3 coding sequence is TGTGCCAGCACTCCTGACACTTCAGCTAACTATGGCTACACCTTC. The complete variable domain, with remaining parts taken from reference TRBV2 and TRBJ1-2, reads EPEVTQTPSHQVTQMGQEVILRCVPISNHLYFYWYRQILGQKVEFLVSFYNNEISEKSEIFDDQFSVERPDGSNFTLKIRSTKLEDSAMYFCASTPDTSANYGYTFGSGTRLTVV.

This clone came up once. The rearrangement uses TRBV5-4 and TRBJ1-6; no definite D call. The CDR3 extends over 18 amino acids. The V gene lost 0 bases and the J gene lost 0 bases, with 13 bases spanning the gap. Looked up from germline, CDR1 is SGHNT and CDR2 is YYREEE (reference sequence). CDR3 DNA: TGTGCCAGCAGCTTGGACCCAGTCTCACCCTCCTATAATTCACCCCTCCACTTT. Amino acids: CASSLDPVSPSYNSPLHF.

The chain uses TRBV9 and TRBJ2-3; TRBD2 is a possible D gene (6 bases). This CDR3 has 14 residues. Germline values: CDR1 SGDLS, CDR2 YYNGEE. V lost 4 bases, J lost 2 bases, and 11 bases lay in between. The CDR3 here is CASSNAGNTDTQYF. The CDR3 DNA is TGTGCCAGCAGCAACGCGGGAAACACAGATACGCAGTATTTT.

This clone was counted at least ten times. The chain joins TRBV6-5 to TRBJ1-3, with 10 bases fitting TRBD1. V shed 6 bases and J 3 bases; nucleotides not matched to a gene: 5. Germline V gene data show CDR1 as MNHEY and CDR2 as SVGAGI. The CDR3 spans 15 residues. CDR3 sequence (DNA): TGTGCCAGCAGCCCGACAGGGGGCAGTGGAAACACCATATATTTT. Translated: CASSPTGGSGNTIYF.

Of note for this clone: Sequence at one end of the junction differs from germline and may be a read error. The chain combines TRBV29-1 with TRBJ2-7, with 8 bases lining up with TRBD1. The germline gives CDR1 SQVTM, CDR2 ANQGSEA. The CDR3 is made up of 12 amino acids. The CDR3 bases are TGCGGCGTTGAAGAGGGCCAGGGGGCAAAGTACTTC. Its translation is CGVEEGQGAKYF.

The chain joins TRBV5-1 to TRBJ1-6, with 7 bases matching TRBD1. With 4 bases clipped from V and 10 bases from J, the junction kept 8 bases outside the gene matches. The germline V gene has CDR1 SGHRS and CDR2 YFSETQ. This CDR3 comprises 14 residues. In DNA form, the CDR3 reads TGCGCCAGCAGCCGGGCCAGGGGGGACTCACCCCTCCACTTT. It specifies CASSRARGDSPLHF.

This clone was recorded only once. This rearrangement joins TRBV6-5 to TRBJ2-1, with 8 bases matching TRBD2. Trimming cost V 0 bases and J 4 bases; bases outside gene matches: 5. The CDR3 is 16 amino acids. The germline gives CDR1 MNHEY, CDR2 SVGAGI. CDR3 amino acids: CASSYSRLARYNEQFF. CDR3 nucleotide sequence: TGTGCCAGCAGTTACTCGCGACTAGCGAGATACAATGAGCAGTTCTTC.

The rearrangement joins TRBV2 to TRBJ1-1; D possibly corresponds to TRBD1 (5 bases). Germline lookup yields CDR1 SNHLY and CDR2 FYNNEI. This CDR3 has 14 amino acids. Between the trimmed V and J ends, which lost 6 bases and 0 bases, there was a span of 11 bases. The CDR3 loop is CASRVGGLNTEAFF. The CDR3 DNA is TGTGCCAGCAGGGTGGGGGGATTGAACACTGAAGCTTTCTTT.

This chain connects TRBV5-4 to TRBJ2-1; 10 nucleotides match TRBD1. V shed 4 bases, J shed 7 bases, and the junction held 8 bases outside the gene matches. The CDR3 has 15 residues. CDR1 is SGHNT, CDR2 YYREEE, per germline (reference sequence). The CDR3 spells CASSQVGDRGNEQFF. The CDR3 DNA is TGTGCCAGCAGCCAGGTGGGGGACAGGGGAAATGAGCAGTTCTTC. The whole variable domain, remainder taken from reference TRBV5-4 and TRBJ2-1, is ETGVTQSPTHLIKTRGQQVTLRCSSQSGHNTVSWYQQALGQGPQFIFQYYREEENGRGNFPPRFSGLQFPNYSSELNVNALELDDSALYLCASSQVGDRGNEQFFGPGTRLTVL.

CDR3 in amino acids: CASMGGDRGSYEQYF. Here the CDR3 DNA reads TGTGCCAGCATGGGGGGGGACAGGGGTTCCTACGAGCAGTACTTC. The chain uses TRBV6-1 and TRBJ2-7; 10 nucleotides agree with TRBD1. The trim removed 7 bases at V and 1 base at J, leaving 7 bases unmatched. The CDR3 covers 15 residues. Germline V gene sequence: CDR1 MNHNS, CDR2 SASEGT.

The chain couples TRBV9 to TRBJ1-2; perhaps TRBD1 as D (6 bases). Trimming pared 2 bases from V and 4 bases from J, leaving 15 bases between. Germline V gene sequence: CDR1 SGDLS, CDR2 YYNGEE. The CDR3 runs 15 residues. In DNA, the CDR3 is TGTGCCAGCAGCGTGAGAGGGGACATTTTCTATGGCTACACCTTC. Translating it yields CASSVRGDIFYGYTF.

With regard to this clone: At one of its ends the junction is not consistent with the germline gene, which may arise from a read error. Other DNA variants within this sample encode the same CDR3. The genes are TRBV5-4 and TRBJ1-6; D perhaps matches TRBD1 (6 bases). The V gene's germline CDR1 is SGHNT and CDR2 YYREEE (reference sequence). This CDR3 comprises 16 residues. The CDR3 loop reads CASSLGVGTNNSPLHF. DNA of the CDR3: TGTGCCAGCAGCCTCGGGGTCGGGACAAATAATTCCCCCCTCCACTTT. Full variable domain (outside the CDR3, taken from reference TRBV5-4 and TRBJ1-6): ETGVTQSPTHLIKTRGQQVTLRCSSQSGHNTVSWYQQALGQGPQFIFQYYREEENGRGNFPPRFSGLQFPNYSSELNVNALELDDSALYLCASSLGVGTNNSPLHFGNGTRLTVT.

The V gene is TRBV7-9, the J gene TRBJ1-1; no definite D call. Trimming stripped 3 bases from V and 2 bases from J, with 10 bases between. Germline CDR1 SEHNR, CDR2 FQNEAQ (reference sequence). The CDR3 length is 14 residues. The CDR3 DNA is TGTGCCAGCAGCTTGGGAGTTGCCAACACTGAAGCTTTCTTT. This translates into CASSLGVANTEAFF.

This sequence joins TRBV5-4 and TRBJ1-2; 7 bases are a match to TRBD1. In germline, CDR1 is SGHNT, CDR2 YYREEE (reference sequence). This CDR3 has 16 amino acids. J lost 7 bases, V lost 0 bases, and 12 bases had no gene match. DNA for the CDR3: TGTGCCAGCAGCTTGGGGAAGGACAGGTTCGTAGGTGGCTACACCTTC. It encodes CASSLGKDRFVGGYTF.

The chain joins TRBV5-6 to TRBJ2-3; D call uncertain. This CDR3 region has 15 residues. The V gene's germline CDR1 is SGHDT and CDR2 YYEEEE. V was pared by 0 bases and J by 1 base, with 9 bases between. Here the CDR3 reads CASSLVSQGTDTQYF. DNA for the CDR3: TGTGCCAGCAGCTTGGTTTCTCAGGGCACAGATACGCAGTATTTT.

This rearrangement joins TRBV2 to TRBJ1-1; unclear D gene. CDR1 is SNHLY, CDR2 FYNNEI, per germline. Deletions cut 4 bases from V and 5 bases from J, with 5 bases between. The CDR3 is 11 residues long. CDR3 in DNA: TGTGCCAGCAGTGGAGAGACTGAAGCTTTCTTT. Translated: CASSGETEAFF.

CDR3 coding DNA: TGTGCCAGCAGTGACTCGATGCGGGGTGAATACAATGAGCAGTTCTTC. Protein sequence: CASSDSMRGEYNEQFF. V is TRBV6-4 and J is TRBJ2-1; possible D gene TRBD2, 6 bases. This CDR3 is 16 amino acids long. The V gene's germline CDR1 is MRHNA and CDR2 SNTAGT. The germline V and J ends were trimmed by 0 bases and 4 bases, with 13 bases remaining between them.